The text below deals with one T cell receptor (beta chain). This record comes from a study of blood T cell repertoires in COVID-19. Study context: COVID-19 samples from acute and convalescent phases originated in the United States, Italy and Spain. From T cells, B-cell-depleted T cells, or PBMCs came the material, which was cDNA or gDNA.

In the authors' methods: Estimation of nucleated cell counts was performed using reference gene primer amplification. Measured with immunoSEQ multiplex PCR; TCRdb has only the in-frame clones, and not every one. V, J and clone size derive from that table, while D and trimming were established from the DNA sequence. Of roughly 150,000 clones in the sample, 85% to 90% were seen once. The receptor was derived from a woman of 80 years or more with acute or convalescent COVID-19. Source material: peripheral blood.

CDR3 in amino acids: CASSLGQGAGGEQYF. The CDR3 DNA reads as TGTGCCAGCAGTCTTGGACAGGGGGCCGGAGGCGAGCAGTACTTC. The rearrangement joins TRBV6-6 to TRBJ2-7; 11 positions match TRBD1. Germline lookup yields CDR1 MNHNY and CDR2 SVGAGI (reference sequence). This CDR3 comprises 15 residues. Trimming took 5 bases from V and 6 from J; bases not matched to a gene: 9.